The 10 T cell receptor beta chains presented below share a single source sample, sequenced in a study of long-term antiretroviral therapy in people with HIV (dated by TCRdb to about 2022). The immunoSEQ hsTCRB v3.0 assay was used at survey level resolution to sequence the TRB variable region. The immuneACCESS repertoire file appears here via TCRdb, limited to in-frame rearrangements. These files lack a portion of the clones; in checked studies, under half of the deficit traces to unresolved V genes, and the cause of the others is not known. The table for this sample lists some 43,000 clones; about 89% of them were counted only once. 4.5% to 5.5% of the sample belongs to the ten largest clones. The input for sequencing was unsorted PBMCs, taken 0.1 years before starting antiretroviral therapy. These receptors were obtained from a woman aged 45-65 years with HIV.

The chain joins TRBV6-6 to TRBJ2-7, with 8 bases matching TRBD1. The V gene end was trimmed by 2 bases and the J gene end by 3 bases; junction bases not matched to a gene: 3. In germline, CDR1 is MNHNY, CDR2 SVGAGI (reference sequence). The CDR3 consists of 14 residues. The CDR3 protein is CASSYGTGHYEQYF. The CDR3 DNA is TGTGCCAGCAGTTACGGGACAGGACACTACGAGCAGTACTTC.

J is TRBJ2-1 and V is TRBV5-5; 7 bases fit TRBD1. J was trimmed by 8 bases and V by 3 bases; bases with no gene match: 5. Germline CDR1 is SGHKS and CDR2 is YYEKEE (reference sequence). The CDR3 length is 13 residues. The CDR3 coding sequence is TGTGCCAGCAGCTCGACAGGGACCGATGAGCAGTTCTTC. It is translated as CASSSTGTDEQFF.

The J gene is TRBJ2-3, the V gene TRBV27, with D unresolved. V lost 3 bases, J lost 0 bases, and 7 bases lay in between. The CDR3 extends over 14 amino acids. Germline CDR1 MNHEY, CDR2 SMNVEV (reference sequence). The CDR3 sequence is CASSFSWSTDTQYF. DNA of the CDR3: TGTGCCAGCAGTTTCTCCTGGAGCACAGATACGCAGTATTTT.

The J gene is TRBJ1-1, the V gene TRBV7-8; D is possibly TRBD1 (5 bases). Trimming stripped 3 bases from V and 5 bases from J, with 10 bases between. Per germline, CDR1 SGHVS and CDR2 FQNEAQ. The CDR3 has 13 amino acids. The CDR3 is CASSFGTRTEAFF. In DNA, the CDR3 is TGTGCCAGCAGCTTTGGGACCCGTACTGAAGCTTTCTTT.

This clone was counted once. The V call is TRBV5-4, the J call TRBJ2-3, with TRBD2 matching 7 bases. Germline V lookup: CDR1 SGHNT, CDR2 YYREEE (reference sequence). The V gene end was trimmed by 2 bases and the J gene end by 4 bases; junction bases not matched to a gene: 7. The CDR3 totals 15 residues. CDR3 in amino acids: CASSFQWTSSDTQYF. The CDR3 bases are TGTGCCAGCAGCTTTCAATGGACTAGTTCAGATACGCAGTATTTT. Full variable domain (outside the CDR3, taken from reference TRBV5-4 and TRBJ2-3): ETGVTQSPTHLIKTRGQQVTLRCSSQSGHNTVSWYQQALGQGPQFIFQYYREEENGRGNFPPRFSGLQFPNYSSELNVNALELDDSALYLCASSFQWTSSDTQYFGPGTRLTVL.

The chain recombines TRBV13 with TRBJ2-7; possibly TRBD2 for D (6 bases). V lost 0 bases and J lost 10, with 10 bases in between. This CDR3 comprises 12 residues. Germline V CDR1 and CDR2: PRHDT, FYEKMQ (reference sequence). The CDR3 spells CASSLGRRDQYF. The CDR3, as DNA: TGTGCCAGCAGCTTAGGGCGGAGGGACCAGTACTTC.

This chain connects TRBV27 to TRBJ1-1, with TRBD1 as a possible D gene (6 bases). This CDR3 region has 17 residues. The V end lost 9 bases, the J end lost 2 bases, and 25 bases lay between the germline ends. Germline V gives CDR1 MNHEY, CDR2 SMNVEV (reference sequence). The CDR3 nucleotides read TGTGCCAGTCGGCTTGGGCCTACGGACAGACCCAACACTGAAGCTTTCTTT. Its translation is CASRLGPTDRPNTEAFF.

The rearrangement uses TRBV2 and TRBJ2-7; TRBD2 is a possible D gene (7 bases). Germline lookup yields CDR1 SNHLY and CDR2 FYNNEI. V was clipped by 4 bases and J by 6 bases, with 13 bases between them. This CDR3 comprises 13 residues. This CDR3 reads CASSVGGGIEQYF. The CDR3 nucleotides read TGTGCCAGCAGTGTAGGGGGAGGGATCGAGCAGTACTTC.

The chain combines TRBV2 with TRBJ2-7; 8 positions agree with TRBD1. V lost 6 bases to trimming and J lost 5 bases; unmatched junction nucleotides: 9. From germline, CDR1 is SNHLY and CDR2 FYNNEI. The CDR3 has 14 residues. This chain's CDR3 is CASSRMTGADEQYF. CDR3 coding DNA: TGTGCCAGCAGCCGGATGACAGGGGCGGACGAGCAGTACTTC.

V and J are TRBV6-6 and TRBJ1-5, with 8 bases that match TRBD1. CDR3 length: 13 residues. Per the germline V gene, CDR1 is MNHNY and CDR2 is SVGAGI (reference sequence). Unmatched junction bases numbered 0, after V lost 6 bases and J lost 2 bases. CDR3 amino acids: CASRGQGNQPQHF. In DNA form, the CDR3 reads TGTGCCAGCAGGGGACAGGGCAATCAGCCCCAGCATTTT.